Listed below are T cell receptor beta chains from one sample, sequenced in a study of cytomegalovirus exposure and HLA in healthy donors. Sequencing used immunoSEQ multiplex PCR; TCRdb keeps in-frame clones, though not all of them. The table records some 90,000 clones, approximately 96% of them present only once. Sequencing was done on a sample of PBMCs. The source is a man aged 18 to 30 in good health and CMV-seronegative. Both conserved end residues are part of each CDR3. Each record gives: J gene, clone size, V gene, D gene, CDR3 protein, CDR3 DNA. The D gene is left open where the match is weak. A clone size is listed for some rows: how often the clone was seen (once, few, many), or a class if it is expanded.

TRBJ1-3,-,TRBV28,-,CASSRRAGAAGNTIYF,TGTGCCAGCAGTCGCCGGGCGGGGGCTGCTGGAAACACCATATATTTT
TRBJ2-1,-,TRBV29-1,TRBD1,CSVAWTGDEQFF,TGCAGCGTTGCCTGGACAGGGGATGAGCAGTTCTTC
TRBJ1-2,-,TRBV4-1,TRBD1,CASMDLGGGLYGYTF,TGCGCCAGCATGGATCTAGGGGGCGGATTGTATGGCTACACCTTC
TRBJ2-2,-,TRBV5-1,TRBD2,CASSLERLAGGTTGELFF,TGCGCCAGCAGCTTGGAACGGCTAGCGGGAGGGACCACCGGGGAGCTGTTTTTT
TRBJ1-5,-,TRBV7-6,-,CASSLGQLSNQPQHF,TGTGCCAGCAGCTTAGGACAGCTTAGCAATCAGCCCCAGCATTTT
TRBJ1-1,-,TRBV16,-,CASSQYQGSTEAFF,TGTGCCAGCAGCCAATATCAGGGGTCAACTGAAGCTTTCTTT
TRBJ2-3,-,TRBV9,TRBD2,CASSEGTSGRVDTQYF,TGTGCCAGCAGCGAAGGGACTAGCGGGAGAGTAGATACGCAGTATTTT
TRBJ2-1,-,TRBV9,-,CASSVEDYYNEQFF,TGTGCCAGCAGCGTAGAGGACTACTACAATGAGCAGTTCTTC
TRBJ1-2,-,TRBV7-8,-,CASSLQGGRANYGYTF,TGTGCCAGCAGCTTACAGGGAGGTCGGGCCAACTATGGCTACACCTTC
TRBJ1-4,few,TRBV4-1,TRBD1,CASTSDRGLLLATNEKLFF,TGCGCCAGTACCTCGGACAGGGGGCTACTTCTGGCAACTAATGAAAAACTGTTTTTT
TRBJ2-2,-,TRBV7-9,-,CASSWKGRTANTGELFF,TGTGCCAGCAGCTGGAAGGGGAGGACTGCGAACACCGGGGAGCTGTTTTTT
TRBJ2-7,-,TRBV7-2,TRBD2,CASSLVSWFASGGDEQYF,TGTGCCAGCAGCTTAGTTTCGTGGTTTGCTAGCGGAGGGGACGAGCAGTACTTC
TRBJ2-2,-,TRBV27,-,CASSLTGEFRGGELFF,TGTGCCAGCAGTTTAACGGGGGAATTTCGAGGCGGGGAGCTGTTTTTT
TRBJ1-5,-,TRBV11-2,TRBD1,CASSLVRDRGDQPQHF,TGTGCCAGCAGCTTAGTCCGGGACAGGGGGGATCAGCCCCAGCATTTT
TRBJ2-1,-,TRBV19,-,CASSISGISYNEQFF,TGTGCCAGTAGTATATCCGGGATCTCCTACAATGAGCAGTTCTTC
TRBJ2-1,-,TRBV5-1,-,CASSLGVAAREQFF,TGCGCCAGCAGCTTGGGGGTAGCGGCCCGTGAGCAGTTCTTC
TRBJ1-5,-,TRBV4-1,-,CASKGHGEPQHF,TGCGCCAGCAAAGGGCACGGGGAGCCCCAGCATTTT
TRBJ2-2,-,TRBV5-1,TRBD2,CASSSSGALEVKLFF,TGCGCCAGCAGCTCTAGCGGTGCCCTTGAGGTGAAGCTGTTTTTT
TRBJ1-1,-,TRBV9,TRBD1,CASSVVSGGGTEAFF,TGTGCCAGCAGCGTAGTTTCAGGGGGCGGGACTGAAGCTTTCTTT
TRBJ2-1,-,TRBV5-1,-,CASSLGGDEQFF,TGCGCCAGCAGCTTGGGGGGGGATGAGCAGTTCTTC
TRBJ2-2,-,TRBV5-1,TRBD2,CASSLVPSGSGNTGELFF,TGCGCCAGCAGCTTGGTTCCTAGCGGGAGCGGTAACACCGGGGAGCTGTTTTTT
TRBJ2-2,-,TRBV11-3,TRBD2,CASSLDEGAGDLYTGELFF,TGTGCCAGCAGCTTAGATGAAGGGGCGGGAGACTTGTACACCGGGGAGCTGTTTTTT
TRBJ2-7,-,TRBV7-8,-,CASSLGRAYEQYF,TGTGCCAGCAGCTTGGGCAGGGCCTACGAGCAGTACTTC
TRBJ2-7,-,TRBV5-1,TRBD1,CASSLNRGEQYF,TGCGCCAGCAGCTTAAACAGGGGCGAGCAGTACTTC
TRBJ1-2,-,TRBV5-1,-,CASSLERGGRGYTF,TGCGCCAGCAGCTTGGAAAGGGGAGGCCGAGGCTACACCTTC
TRBJ1-4,-,TRBV4-1,-,CASSQSNLRTDEKLFF,TGCGCCAGCAGCCAGTCTAACTTACGGACAGATGAAAAACTGTTTTTT
TRBJ2-3,-,TRBV19,TRBD2,CAAPSTSGYTDTQYF,TGTGCCGCCCCATCGACTAGCGGATACACAGATACGCAGTATTTT
TRBJ2-2,-,TRBV5-5,-,CASSPVTGNTGELFF,TGTGCCAGCAGCCCAGTGACAGGGAACACCGGGGAGCTGTTTTTT
TRBJ1-5,-,TRBV7-2,-,CASSFSGVSNQPQHF,TGTGCCAGCAGCTTCTCGGGGGTCAGCAATCAGCCCCAGCATTTT
TRBJ2-5,-,TRBV6-5,-,CASSLGSRGETQYF,TGTGCCAGCAGTTTAGGTAGTCGCGGGGAGACCCAGTACTTC
TRBJ1-2,-,TRBV29-1,TRBD1,CSVGSNRGHGYTF,TGCAGCGTAGGATCGAACAGGGGGCATGGCTACACCTTC
TRBJ1-2,-,TRBV28,-,CASNSLTYGYTF,TGTGCCAGCAATAGCCTGACCTATGGCTACACCTTC
TRBJ2-1,-,TRBV5-1,TRBD2,CASSLNGDAGVF,TGCGCCAGCAGCTTGAACGGAGACGCGGGAGTCTTC
TRBJ1-1,-,TRBV27,-,CASSDSLVGSDDTEAFF,TGTGCCAGCAGTGACTCTTTGGTCGGTTCTGACGACACTGAAGCTTTCTTT
TRBJ1-2,-,TRBV19,-,CASRGSSPTTASNYGYTF,TGTGCCAGTAGGGGTTCATCCCCAACGACAGCTAGTAACTATGGCTACACCTTC
TRBJ1-1,-,TRBV5-6,-,CASSKGVTILEAFF,TGTGCCAGCAGCAAGGGGGTGACTATCCTTGAAGCTTTCTTT
TRBJ1-1,-,TRBV4-1,-,CASSQSSGNTEAFF,TGCGCCAGCAGCCAATCTTCAGGTAACACTGAAGCTTTCTTT
TRBJ1-1,-,TRBV4-1,-,CASSHPRSGGTEAFF,TGCGCCAGCAGCCACCCCCGGAGCGGGGGGACTGAAGCTTTCTTT
TRBJ2-7,-,TRBV9,-,CASSLFGGNYEQYF,TGTGCCAGCAGCCTCTTTGGCGGCAACTACGAGCAGTACTTC
TRBJ2-5,-,TRBV4-3,-,CASSQDGGYETQYF,TGCGCCAGCAGCCAAGATGGGGGCTATGAGACCCAGTACTTC